The next 15 T cell receptor beta chains were all read from a single sample in a study of PD-1 blockade in classical Hodgkin lymphoma. Time point here: cycle 4 day 1 (C4D1), after more than 5 weeks of nivolumab. After autologous stem cell transplantation all patients relapsed, and prior brentuximab vedotin exposure differed between cohorts. Here immunoSEQ multiplex PCR was the method, and the copy in TCRdb shows in-frame clones only, minus some. Among about 20,000 clones listed, roughly three quarters were seen once. The sequences come from peripheral blood mononuclear cells (PBMCs), collected before the fourth cycle of nivolumab. These receptors came from a human donor with classical Hodgkin lymphoma.

This chain links TRBV19 with TRBJ1-2; the match to TRBD1 covers 11 bases. Germline lookup yields CDR1 LNHDA and CDR2 SQIVND (reference sequence). The CDR3 has 14 residues. Losses at the gene ends were 5 bases for V and 8 bases for J; bases not matched to a gene: 7. The CDR3 coding sequence is TGTGCCAGTAGTTTCTTGGACAGGGGGCACGGCTACACCTTC. As protein: CASSFLDRGHGYTF.

The chain couples TRBV7-2 to TRBJ2-3, with 7 bases matching TRBD1. The germline gives CDR1 SGHTA, CDR2 FQGNSA. After removal of 1 base from V and 4 bases from J, the junction contained 8 bases not matched to a gene. This CDR3 spans 16 amino acids. CDR3 region: CASSLEGGRWADTQYF. The CDR3 bases are TGTGCCAGCAGCTTAGAAGGGGGCAGGTGGGCAGATACGCAGTATTTT. The complete variable domain, with remaining parts taken from reference TRBV7-2 and TRBJ2-3, reads GAGVSQSPSNKVTEKGKDVELRCDPISGHTALYWYRQSLGQGLEFLIYFQGNSAPDKSGLPSDRFSAERTGGSVSTLTIQRTQQEDSAVYLCASSLEGGRWADTQYFGPGTRLTVL.

The sample holds a few counts of this clone. As DNA, the CDR3 is TGTGCCAGCAGCTTACCTAGCCTCGGGAGTACCAATGAGCAGTTCTTC. Amino acids: CASSLPSLGSTNEQFF. The gene calls are TRBV7-9 and TRBJ2-1; D possibly corresponds to TRBD2 (6 bases). The CDR3 consists of 16 residues. The V gene's germline CDR1 is SEHNR and CDR2 FQNEAQ (reference sequence). V gave up 2 bases and J gave up 6 bases, with 17 bases separating them.

The chain is built from TRBV7-8 and TRBJ1-3; 11 bases match TRBD1. Losses at the gene ends were 5 bases for V and 4 bases for J; bases not matched to a gene: 13. The CDR3 spans 18 residues. CDR1 and CDR2 (germline): SGHVS, FQNEAQ. CDR3 region: CASSQRTGGSLTGNTIYF. The DNA for the CDR3 is TGTGCCAGCAGCCAGAGGACAGGGGGCTCGTTAACCGGAAACACCATATATTTT. Looking up the rest from reference TRBV7-8 and TRBJ1-3 gives the full variable domain: GAGVSQSPRYKVAKRGQDVALRCDPISGHVSLFWYQQALGQGPEFLTYFQNEAQLDKSGLPSDRFFAERPEGSVSTLKIQRTQQEDSAVYLCASSQRTGGSLTGNTIYFGEGSWLTVV.

This chain connects TRBV7-2 to TRBJ2-1; no clear D gene. Germline V lookup: CDR1 SGHTA, CDR2 FQGNSA. Trimming pared 1 base from V and 12 bases from J, leaving 10 bases between. The CDR3 consists of 12 residues. The CDR3 DNA reads TGTGCCAGCAGCTTAGGGAGCTTGGGGCAGTTCTTC. Its translation is CASSLGSLGQFF.

The CDR3 loop reads CASSSGGGTEAFF. The CDR3 DNA follows: TGTGCCAGCAGCTCAGGGGGCGGAACTGAAGCTTTCTTT. The gene calls are TRBV7-2 and TRBJ1-1; 8 bases match TRBD1. Germline values: CDR1 SGHTA, CDR2 FQGNSA. V trimming: 4 bases; J trimming: 5 bases; junction bases outside the gene matches: 3. The CDR3 is 13 amino acids.

The chain employs TRBV6-5 and TRBJ2-1; D is possibly TRBD1 (6 bases). Per the germline V gene, CDR1 is MNHEY and CDR2 is SVGAGI. V dropped 3 bases and J dropped 5 bases, with 17 bases sitting between them. This CDR3 is 16 amino acids long. The CDR3 sequence: CASSYGQRLIDNEQFF. CDR3 bases: TGTGCCAGCAGTTATGGACAGCGCCTTATAGACAATGAGCAGTTCTTC.

The gene calls are TRBV7-2 and TRBJ2-1, with 7 nucleotides matching TRBD1. This CDR3 is 14 amino acids long. Germline CDR1 is SGHTA and CDR2 is FQGNSA. Trimming cost V 5 bases and J 9 bases; bases outside gene matches: 10. The CDR3 DNA sequence: TGTGCCAGCAGCCAAGGGCCGACAGGGCTTGAGCAGTTCTTC. This codes for CASSQGPTGLEQFF.

J is TRBJ1-5 and V is TRBV7-3, with 7 bases lining up with TRBD1. Trimming removed 5 bases from V and 6 bases from J; junction bases left unmatched: 10. The V gene's germline CDR1 is SGHTA and CDR2 FQGTGA. This CDR3 has 15 amino acids. In DNA, the CDR3 is TGTGCCAGCAGCCGTGACAGGGAAGTCGGTCAGCCCCAGCATTTT. This codes for CASSRDREVGQPQHF. Filled out from reference TRBV7-3 and TRBJ1-5, the complete variable domain reads GAGVSQTPSNKVTEKGKYVELRCDPISGHTALYWYRQSLGQGPEFLIYFQGTGAADDSGLPNDRFFAVRPEGSVSTLKIQRTERGDSAVYLCASSRDREVGQPQHFGDGTRLSIL.

The chain has TRBV4-3 and TRBJ1-6; possible D gene TRBD1, 6 bases. V was clipped by 0 bases and J by 9 bases, with 12 bases between them. The CDR3 loop spans 15 amino acids. The germline V gene encodes CDR1 LGHNA and CDR2 YSLEER. CDR3 region: CASSQEEGVGSPLHF. CDR3 nucleotides: TGCGCCAGCAGCCAAGAGGAGGGGGTAGGTTCACCCCTCCACTTT.

V usage is TRBV5-1 and J usage is TRBJ1-1, with D uncertain. With 2 bases removed from V and 0 bases from J, the gap between germline ends came to 17 bases. This CDR3 region has 17 residues. Germline CDR1 SGHRS, CDR2 YFSETQ. CDR3 region: CASSFSPGVVMNTEAFF. CDR3 nucleotides: TGCGCCAGCAGCTTTTCCCCAGGAGTAGTCATGAACACTGAAGCTTTCTTT.

The J gene is TRBJ2-7, the V gene TRBV4-1; tentative D call: TRBD2 (6 bases). Germline assignment: CDR1 MGHRA and CDR2 YSYEKL. Trimming stripped 4 bases from V and 4 bases from J, with 14 bases between. CDR3 length: 14 amino acids. Written as DNA, the CDR3 is TGCGCCAGCAGCCTCGGGACTGTTGAGTACGAGCAGTACTTC. Its translation is CASSLGTVEYEQYF.

This clone is medium-sized in the sample. The chain links TRBV7-8 to TRBJ1-1; D is perhaps TRBD1 (6 bases). The germline V gene has CDR1 SGHVS and CDR2 FQNEAQ. V lost 5 bases to trimming and J lost 6 bases, with 7 bases between them. The CDR3 is 11 residues long. CDR3 sequence reads: CASSQGSEAFF. CDR3 nucleotides: TGTGCCAGCAGCCAGGGGTCTGAAGCTTTCTTT.

This clone has just a few counts. The CDR3 bases are TGTGCCAGTAGTATTCTCGGACTAGCGGGAGTGATGGAGACCCAGTACTTC. It is translated as CASSILGLAGVMETQYF. V is TRBV19 and J is TRBJ2-5, with TRBD2 matching over 13 bases. CDR1 is LNHDA, CDR2 SQIVND, per germline (reference sequence). The CDR3 has 17 amino acids. The ends lost 3 bases at V and 5 bases at J; junction bases unmatched: 9.

V is TRBV10-3 and J is TRBJ1-1; 10 positions agree with TRBD1. V gave up 3 bases and J gave up 6 bases; unmatched junction bases: 7. Germline CDR1 ENHRY, CDR2 SYGVKD. The CDR3 loop spans 15 amino acids. The DNA of the CDR3 is TGTGCCATCAGTGAACCTCCGGGACAGGGGCCTGAAGCTTTCTTT. It yields the protein CAISEPPGQGPEAFF.